The 22 T cell receptor beta chains below all came from one sample that was sequenced in a study of graft-versus-host responses after intestinal transplantation. Assay used: immunoSEQ multiplex PCR; TCRdb lists only in-frame clones, some missing. The data show about 97,000 clones, 90% seen once. The source was PBMCs, collected about 460 days after intestinal transplant. These receptors all stem from a human patient who received an intestinal transplant, so some T cells may come from the graft donor.

The V gene is TRBV5-1, the J gene TRBJ1-6, with D unclear. Germline loops: CDR1 SGHRS, CDR2 YFSETQ. This CDR3 has 15 amino acids. Trimming left V 5 bases short and J 7 bases short, with 16 bases between. Written as DNA, the CDR3 is TGCGCCAGCAGTCGGGGAGGGATCGAAAATTCACCCCTCCACTTT. This gives the protein CASSRGGIENSPLHF.

V gene TRBV19 combines with J gene TRBJ1-5, with D perhaps TRBD1 (6 bases). Deletions cut 0 bases from V and 7 bases from J, with 13 bases between. The CDR3 consists of 15 residues. Germline V lookup: CDR1 LNHDA, CDR2 SQIVND (reference sequence). CDR3 loop: CASSIDGRGSQPQHF. The CDR3 coding sequence is TGTGCCAGTAGTATAGATGGCAGGGGTAGCCAGCCCCAGCATTTT.

The chain is built from TRBV5-4 and TRBJ2-7; no clear D gene. The CDR3 extends over 14 amino acids. Trimming cost V 2 bases and J 3 bases, with 12 bases left between them. From germline, CDR1 is SGHNT and CDR2 YYREEE (reference sequence). In DNA, the CDR3 is TGTGCCAGCAGCTTTGGAATCACGGGCTACGAGCAGTACTTC. Translation: CASSFGITGYEQYF.

V and J are TRBV6-6 and TRBJ2-2; possible D gene TRBD1, 6 bases. CDR1 is MNHNY and CDR2 is SVGAGI in the germline V gene (reference sequence). The V end was cut by 7 bases, the J end by 4 bases, with 13 bases between. The CDR3 sequence is 14 residues long. The CDR3 region has the DNA TGTGCCAGCAATCGGGACACTACCACCGGGGAGCTGTTTTTT. This translates into CASNRDTTTGELFF.

This chain connects TRBV6-5 to TRBJ1-5, with D perhaps matching TRBD1 (5 bases). CDR3 length equals 15 residues. CDR1 and CDR2 (germline): MNHEY, SVGAGI. V was shortened by 6 bases and J by 6 bases, with 18 bases between the two germline ends. The CDR3, as DNA: TGTGCCAGCAGCCGGGCAATAGGGGCGGGTCAGCCCCAGCATTTT. Translated: CASSRAIGAGQPQHF.

J is TRBJ1-1 and V is TRBV5-4; D unresolved. Germline V gene sequence: CDR1 SGHNT, CDR2 YYREEE (reference sequence). The CDR3 runs to 16 residues. V gave up 5 bases and J gave up 5 bases, with 22 bases separating them. DNA of the CDR3: TGTGCCAGCAGTCAATTGGAGGTCCCATCCACGACTGAAGCTTTCTTT. It specifies CASSQLEVPSTTEAFF.

This clone was counted a single time. J is TRBJ1-1 and V is TRBV4-1; D may be TRBD1 (5 bases). Trimming stripped 2 bases from V and 4 bases from J, with 14 bases between. This CDR3 spans 15 amino acids. Germline lookup yields CDR1 MGHRA and CDR2 YSYEKL. CDR3 loop: CASSQSMGGGTEAFF. The CDR3 coding sequence is TGCGCCAGCAGCCAATCCATGGGTGGGGGCACTGAAGCTTTCTTT.

The chain links TRBV19 to TRBJ1-2, with TRBD1 matching over 10 bases. The CDR3 runs to 12 residues. The V gene's germline CDR1 is LNHDA and CDR2 SQIVND (reference sequence). V lost 6 bases to trimming and J lost 7 bases; unmatched junction nucleotides: 2. The CDR3 DNA reads TGTGCCAGTAGGGACAGGGGGTTTGGCTACACCTTC. Translation gives CASRDRGFGYTF.

This clone was picked up one time. The rearrangement links TRBV5-6 to TRBJ1-1; no reliable D call. The CDR3 extends over 14 amino acids. Germline CDR1 reads SGHDT; CDR2 reads YYEEEE. V lost 4 bases, J lost 2 bases, and 12 bases lay in between. Written as DNA, the CDR3 is TGTGCCAGCAGCCCCTTTTCACCTAACACTGAAGCTTTCTTT. It specifies CASSPFSPNTEAFF.

This chain joins TRBV5-6 and TRBJ1-2; D uncertain. Per germline, CDR1 SGHDT and CDR2 YYEEEE. V was pared by 4 bases and J by 7 bases, with 17 bases between. The length of the CDR3 is 14 residues. This CDR3 is CASSLGSILRGYTF. CDR3 DNA: TGTGCCAGCAGCCTGGGGTCCATCCTTCGTGGCTACACCTTC.

The chain links TRBV5-6 to TRBJ2-7; D is possibly TRBD1 (5 bases). The CDR3 extends over 13 amino acids. V lost 0 bases and J 4 bases, leaving 8 bases between the germline ends. Germline lookup yields CDR1 SGHDT and CDR2 YYEEEE. The CDR3 nucleotides are TGTGCCAGCAGCTTGGATTCAGGGTACGAGCAGTACTTC. It is translated as CASSLDSGYEQYF.

The chain is built from TRBV7-8 and TRBJ1-2; no clear D gene. V shed 1 base and J shed 8 bases, with 14 bases lying between them. This CDR3 has 14 residues. The germline V gene has CDR1 SGHVS and CDR2 FQNEAQ. In DNA form, the CDR3 reads TGTGCCAGCAGCTTAGGTCGGACCCCCCTAGGCTACACCTTC. It codes for CASSLGRTPLGYTF. Looking up the rest from reference TRBV7-8 and TRBJ1-2 gives the full variable domain: GAGVSQSPRYKVAKRGQDVALRCDPISGHVSLFWYQQALGQGPEFLTYFQNEAQLDKSGLPSDRFFAERPEGSVSTLKIQRTQQEDSAVYLCASSLGRTPLGYTFGSGTRLTVV.

This sequence joins TRBV6-6 and TRBJ1-2; 7 bases are a match to TRBD1. The CDR3 loop spans 11 amino acids. The trim removed 10 bases at V and 4 bases at J, leaving 3 bases unmatched. CDR1 and CDR2 (germline): MNHNY, SVGAGI (reference sequence). The DNA of the CDR3 is TGTGCCACCCAGGGGGGCTATGGCTACACCTTC. Its translation: CATQGGYGYTF.

The V and J genes are TRBV29-1 and TRBJ2-7; no reliable D call. The V and J ends lost 6 bases and 8 bases respectively, with 14 bases between them. The germline V gene has CDR1 SQVTM and CDR2 ANQGSEA. The CDR3 covers 11 residues. For the CDR3, the DNA is TGCAGCGTGGGGTCGGATGGCCAGCAGTACTTC. Translating gives CSVGSDGQQYF.

In its sample, this clone was seen once. CDR3 residues: CASSFTSSGNTIYF. DNA of the CDR3: TGCGCCAGCAGCTTCACTAGCTCTGGAAACACCATATATTTT. The chain has TRBV5-1 and TRBJ1-3, with D unresolved. Germline-derived CDR1 and CDR2 are SGHRS and YFSETQ. Trimming left V 2 bases short and J 0 bases short, with 6 bases between. The CDR3 length is 14 residues. Drawing the rest from reference TRBV5-1 and TRBJ1-3, the complete variable domain is KAGVTQTPRYLIKTRGQQVTLSCSPISGHRSVSWYQQTPGQGLQFLFEYFSETQRNKGNFPGRFSGRQFSNSRSEMNVSTLELGDSALYLCASSFTSSGNTIYFGEGSWLTVV.

The genes are TRBV25-1 and TRBJ1-6; 8 nucleotides agree with TRBD1. Per the germline V gene, CDR1 is MGHDK and CDR2 is SYGVNS. The CDR3 loop spans 14 amino acids. V lost 4 bases to trimming and J lost 10 bases; unmatched junction nucleotides: 6. CDR3 in DNA: TGTGCCAGCAGTGCGGACAGGGATCGGTCACCCCTCCACTTT. Translation gives CASSADRDRSPLHF.

The chain couples TRBV7-3 to TRBJ2-7; no reliable D call. Per germline, CDR1 SGHTA and CDR2 FQGTGA. The CDR3 runs 14 residues. The germline V and J ends were trimmed by 5 bases and 3 bases, with 14 bases remaining between them. The CDR3 region is CASSPGSPLYEQYF. As DNA, the CDR3 is TGTGCCAGCAGCCCAGGAAGTCCCCTCTACGAGCAGTACTTC. The full variable domain, rest sourced from reference TRBV7-3 and TRBJ2-7, is GAGVSQTPSNKVTEKGKYVELRCDPISGHTALYWYRQSLGQGPEFLIYFQGTGAADDSGLPNDRFFAVRPEGSVSTLKIQRTERGDSAVYLCASSPGSPLYEQYFGPGTRLTVT.

CDR3 in amino acids: CASSIWAGDFNYGYTF. The DNA of the CDR3 is TGTGCCAGTAGTATTTGGGCGGGGGATTTTAACTATGGCTACACCTTC. The genes are TRBV19 and TRBJ1-2; tentative D call: TRBD1 (5 bases). The germline V gene encodes CDR1 LNHDA and CDR2 SQIVND (reference sequence). The ends were cut back, 3 bases at V and 1 base at J, with 15 bases in the middle. The CDR3 is 16 amino acids. The whole variable domain, filled in from reference TRBV19 and TRBJ1-2, reads DGGITQSPKYLFRKEGQNVTLSCEQNLNHDAMYWYRQDPGQGLRLIYYSQIVNDFQKGDIAEGYSVSREKKESFPLTVTSAQKNPTAFYLCASSIWAGDFNYGYTFGSGTRLTVV.

This chain uses TRBV19 with TRBJ1-1, with D perhaps matching TRBD1 (5 bases). CDR1 is LNHDA, CDR2 SQIVND, per germline (reference sequence). Between the trimmed V and J ends, which lost 7 bases and 3 bases, there was a span of 15 bases. This CDR3 comprises 14 residues. CDR3 sequence (DNA): TGTGCCAGTAATTGGGGGATTAAGTACACTGAAGCTTTCTTT. Its translation is CASNWGIKYTEAFF.

The rearrangement uses TRBV7-3 and TRBJ2-5; 9 bases align to TRBD2. Germline loops: CDR1 SGHTA, CDR2 FQGTGA. This CDR3 contains 16 residues. V shed 0 bases, J shed 7 bases, and the junction held 9 bases outside the gene matches. The CDR3 sequence is CASSLTLAGVSGTQYF. The CDR3 nucleotides are TGTGCCAGCAGCTTAACGTTAGCGGGGGTCTCGGGGACCCAGTACTTC.

This clone was seen only once. The chain has TRBV6-1 and TRBJ1-3; possibly TRBD1 for D (6 bases). V lost 0 bases to trimming and J lost 0 bases, with 12 bases between them. Germline CDR1 and CDR2: MNHNS and SASEGT. The CDR3 has 17 amino acids. DNA for the CDR3: TGTGCCAGCAGTGAAGCGTCAGGGGACTACTCTGGAAACACCATATATTTT. It translates to CASSEASGDYSGNTIYF.

Comment on this clone: The junction shows a germline mismatch at one end, possibly a read error. This chain joins TRBV5-1 and TRBJ1-1; no firm D call. The length of the CDR3 is 14 residues. Germline V gene lookup returns CDR1 SGHRS and CDR2 YFSETQ. CDR3 in amino acids: CASSWGGPNTEAFF. Here the CDR3 DNA reads TGTGCCAGCAGCTGGGGAGGCCCGAACACTGAAGCTTTCTTT.